Sequencing of this T cell receptor (beta chain) was carried out in a study of T cells in Graves' hyperthyroidism and ophthalmopathy. For the study at large: Staff took peripheral blood when the initial diagnosis was made, before any treatment began.

Germline V gene sequence: CDR1 MNHEY, CDR2 SVGAGI. V lost 6 bases and J lost 6, with 15 bases in between. CDR3 length: 13 amino acids. TCR beta CDR3 regions were amplified from RNA transcripts. First-round RT-PCR of the TCR CDR3 relied on the HTBI primer set. TCRdb recomputed calls from the multiplex PCR reads with MiXCR, one row per CDR3 protein. The sample holds hundreds of thousands of distinct CDR3 sequences; approximately 36% are singletons and the top ten take about a third. Fresh 10 ml peripheral blood yielded PBMCs. Sequencing used blood. The receptor was derived from a woman aged 40 to 50 with Graves' hyperthyroidism. This chain joins TRBV6-5 and TRBJ2-7; no firm D call. The CDR3 region is CASRPEYGSEQYF. The CDR3 nucleotides read TGTGCCAGCAGGCCGGAGTACGGTAGCGAGCAGTACTTC.